This paragraph covers one T cell receptor beta chain sequence. Other DNA sequences in the sample encode the same CDR3. For each subset, genomic DNA was distributed in equal portions over several immunoSEQ plates. The protocol was immunoSEQ multiplex PCR, while the TCRdb copy is restricted to in-frame clones and leaves out a portion. The data contain about 2.4 million clones, roughly 93% of them seen just once; the ten biggest clones take up approximately 0.35%. This sample is part of a study of shared clonotypes between healthy human individuals. Trimming stripped 5 bases from V and 3 bases from J, with 11 bases between. Germline V CDR1 and CDR2: MDHEN, SYDVKM. The CDR3 runs to 14 residues.

The chain uses TRBV28 and TRBJ1-3, with D unclear. The clonotype comes from a man younger than 35 in good health. Some clones in this sample may be carry-over from other donors' samples. Sequenced sample: naive CD4+ T cells from PBMCs. The sample's subset: CD45RA+ positively selected. The CDR3 DNA is TGTGCCAGCAGTCTTCTGGGAGGTGGAAACACCATATATTTT. It yields the protein CASSLLGGGNTIYF.